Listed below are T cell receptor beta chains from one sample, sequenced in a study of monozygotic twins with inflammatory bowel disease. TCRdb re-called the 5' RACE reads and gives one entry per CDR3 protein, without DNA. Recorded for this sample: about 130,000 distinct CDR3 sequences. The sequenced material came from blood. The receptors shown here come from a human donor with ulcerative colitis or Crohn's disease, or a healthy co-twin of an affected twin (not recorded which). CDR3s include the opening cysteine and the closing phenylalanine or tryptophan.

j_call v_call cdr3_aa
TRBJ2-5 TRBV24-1 CATSGGLAGDRGETQYF
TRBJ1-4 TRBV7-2 CASSFGQLHAFYEKLFF
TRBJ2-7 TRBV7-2 CASSVQGQSYEQYF
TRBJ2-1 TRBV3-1 CASSPGTSGSYEQFF
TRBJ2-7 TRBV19 CASSIVSSGGHYEQYF
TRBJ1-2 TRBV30 CAWGRDPGDWNGYTF
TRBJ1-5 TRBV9 CASSADTGDGNQPQHF
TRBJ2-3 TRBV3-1 CASSQFTDTQYF
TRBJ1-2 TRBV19 CASRGTPAGYTF
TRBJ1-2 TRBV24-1 CATSGSQPYGYTF
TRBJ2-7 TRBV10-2 CASNSVGNEQYF
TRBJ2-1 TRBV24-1 CATSDPKGQGHEQFF
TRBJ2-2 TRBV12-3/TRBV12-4 CASRREGPAGELFF
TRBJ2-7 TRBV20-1 CSAGRQGSMYEQYF
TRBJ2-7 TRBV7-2 CASSVTYEQYF
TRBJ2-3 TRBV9 CASSPDSASTDTQYF
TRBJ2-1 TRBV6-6 CATEREGHEQFF
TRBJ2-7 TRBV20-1 CSASVPGLVYYEQYF
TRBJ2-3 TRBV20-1 CSARGGGTDTQYF
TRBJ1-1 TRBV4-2 CASSQEFHRDTEAFF
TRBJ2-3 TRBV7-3 CASSFVGMPTDTQYF
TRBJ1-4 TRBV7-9 CASSSSQVTSNEKLFF
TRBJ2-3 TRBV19 CASSITGGDTQYF
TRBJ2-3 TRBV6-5 CASSYSKEGQGATDTQYF
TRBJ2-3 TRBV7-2 CASRSTGVDTDTQYF
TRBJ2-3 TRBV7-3 CASSQIAADTQYF
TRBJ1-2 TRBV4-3 CASSQDIAQRNYGYTF
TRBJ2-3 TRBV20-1 CSARGGTSTDTQYF
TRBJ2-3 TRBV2 CASSEAQLAGSTDTQYF
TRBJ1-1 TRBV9 CASTPGQGDTEAFF
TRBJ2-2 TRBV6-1 CASSRGTSGRTGELFF
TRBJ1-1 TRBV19 CASSIRAMNTEAFF
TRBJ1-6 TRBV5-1 CASSLGTYNSPLHF
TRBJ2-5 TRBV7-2 CASSRTSGRSGLETQYF
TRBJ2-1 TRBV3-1 CASSQDPRQQEQFF
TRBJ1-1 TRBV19 CASSIKGGETEAFF
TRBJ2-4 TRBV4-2 CASSRPARETGEAKNIQYF
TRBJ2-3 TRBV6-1 CASTYIGIGQLARTQYF
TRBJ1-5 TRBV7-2 CASSLESGRGQPQHF
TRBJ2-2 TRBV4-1 CASSRFLAGGVNTGELFF
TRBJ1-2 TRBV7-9 CASSREGIDYGYTF
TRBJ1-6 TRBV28 CASSLSGAENSPLHF
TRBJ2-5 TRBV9 CASSPRQGQAKYGIGETQYF
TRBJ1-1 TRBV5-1 CASSLTGERAFF
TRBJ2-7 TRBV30 CAWKPYNYYEQYF
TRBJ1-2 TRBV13 CASSLAQIGYTF
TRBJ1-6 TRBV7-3 CASSADRDSPLHF
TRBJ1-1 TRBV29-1 CSGDRAGTEAFF
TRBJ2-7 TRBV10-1 CASRTASPYEQYF
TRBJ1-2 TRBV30 CAWSGPGAGYGYTF
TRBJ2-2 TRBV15 CATSRDSGTYTGELFF
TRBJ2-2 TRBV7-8 CASLGTNTGELFF
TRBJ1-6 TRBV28 CASSPTGSYNSPLHF
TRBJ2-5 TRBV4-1 CASSQDSMREPQETQYF
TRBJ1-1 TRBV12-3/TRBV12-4 CVSSPNTGDGKAFF